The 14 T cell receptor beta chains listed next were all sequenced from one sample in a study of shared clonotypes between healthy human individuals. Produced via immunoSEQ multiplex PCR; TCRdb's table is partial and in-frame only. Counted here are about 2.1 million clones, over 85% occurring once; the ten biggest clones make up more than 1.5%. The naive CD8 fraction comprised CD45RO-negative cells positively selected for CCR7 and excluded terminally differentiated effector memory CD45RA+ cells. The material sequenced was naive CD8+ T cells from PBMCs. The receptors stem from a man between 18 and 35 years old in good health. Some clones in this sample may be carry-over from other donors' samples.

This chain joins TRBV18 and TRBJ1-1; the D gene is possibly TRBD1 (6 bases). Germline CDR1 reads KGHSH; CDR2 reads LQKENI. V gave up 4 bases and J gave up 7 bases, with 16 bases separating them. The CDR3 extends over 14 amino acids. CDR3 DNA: TGTGCCAGCTCACTCGCCGGGACATCGATTGAAGCTTTCTTT. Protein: CASSLAGTSIEAFF.

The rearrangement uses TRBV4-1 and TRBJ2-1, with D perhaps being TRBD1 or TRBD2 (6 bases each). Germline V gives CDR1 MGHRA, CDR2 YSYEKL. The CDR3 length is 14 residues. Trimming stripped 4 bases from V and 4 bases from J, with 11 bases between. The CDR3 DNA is TGCGCCAGCAGCCTTAGAGGGGGGTACAATGAGCAGTTCTTC. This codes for CASSLRGGYNEQFF.

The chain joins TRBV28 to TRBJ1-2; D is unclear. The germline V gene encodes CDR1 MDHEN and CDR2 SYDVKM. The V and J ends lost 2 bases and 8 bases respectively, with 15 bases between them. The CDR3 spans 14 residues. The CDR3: CASSLPGGGRGYTF. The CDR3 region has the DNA TGTGCCAGCAGTTTACCAGGCGGAGGACGGGGCTACACCTTC.

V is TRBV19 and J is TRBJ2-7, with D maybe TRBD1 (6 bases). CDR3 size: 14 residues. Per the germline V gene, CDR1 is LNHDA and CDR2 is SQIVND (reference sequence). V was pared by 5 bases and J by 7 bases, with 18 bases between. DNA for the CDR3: TGTGCCAGTAGTGATCGGGACATCCCAGGGGAGCAGTACTTC. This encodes CASSDRDIPGEQYF.

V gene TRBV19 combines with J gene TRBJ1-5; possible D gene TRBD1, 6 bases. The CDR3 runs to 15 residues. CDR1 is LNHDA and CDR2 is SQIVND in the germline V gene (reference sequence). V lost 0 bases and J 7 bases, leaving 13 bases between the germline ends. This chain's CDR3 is CASSIDGGAWQPQHF. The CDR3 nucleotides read TGTGCCAGTAGTATAGATGGGGGGGCCTGGCAGCCCCAGCATTTT.

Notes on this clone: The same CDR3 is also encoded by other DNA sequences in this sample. CDR3 bases: TGTGCCAGCAGTGAAGCGGGGGACTACGAGCAGTACTTC. It codes for CASSEAGDYEQYF. This chain uses TRBV6-1 with TRBJ2-7; D may be TRBD1 or TRBD2 (5 bases each). V was cut by 0 bases and J by 3 bases, with 6 bases left in between. There are 13 residues in the CDR3. The germline V gene has CDR1 MNHNS and CDR2 SASEGT.

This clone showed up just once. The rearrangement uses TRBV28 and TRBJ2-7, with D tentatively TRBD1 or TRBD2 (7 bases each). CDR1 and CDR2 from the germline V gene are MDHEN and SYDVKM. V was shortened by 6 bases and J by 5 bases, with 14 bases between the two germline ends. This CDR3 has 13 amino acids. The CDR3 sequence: CASRMTGRDEQYF. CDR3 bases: TGTGCCAGCAGAATGACAGGGAGGGACGAGCAGTACTTC.

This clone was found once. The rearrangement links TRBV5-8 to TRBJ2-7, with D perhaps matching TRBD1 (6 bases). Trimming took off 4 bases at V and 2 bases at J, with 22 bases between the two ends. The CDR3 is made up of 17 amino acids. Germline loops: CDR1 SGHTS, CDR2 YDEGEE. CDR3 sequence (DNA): TGTGCCAGCAGCGTTGGACTGGACAGAGAAGCAGCCTACGAGCAGTACTTC. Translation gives CASSVGLDREAAYEQYF.

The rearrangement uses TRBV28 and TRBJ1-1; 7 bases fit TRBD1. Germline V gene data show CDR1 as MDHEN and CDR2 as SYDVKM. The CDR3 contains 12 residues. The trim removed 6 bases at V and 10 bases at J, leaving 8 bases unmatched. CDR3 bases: TGTGCCAGCAGCCATAACAGGGGCGCAGCTTTCTTT. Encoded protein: CASSHNRGAAFF.

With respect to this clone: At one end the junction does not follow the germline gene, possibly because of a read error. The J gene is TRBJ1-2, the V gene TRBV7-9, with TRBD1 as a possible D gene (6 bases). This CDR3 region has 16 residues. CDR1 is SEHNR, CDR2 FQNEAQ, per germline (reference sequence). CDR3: CASSLAGGWEDYGYTF. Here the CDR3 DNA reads TGTGCCAGCAGCCTAGCGGGGGGCTGGGAAGACTATGGCTACACCTTC.

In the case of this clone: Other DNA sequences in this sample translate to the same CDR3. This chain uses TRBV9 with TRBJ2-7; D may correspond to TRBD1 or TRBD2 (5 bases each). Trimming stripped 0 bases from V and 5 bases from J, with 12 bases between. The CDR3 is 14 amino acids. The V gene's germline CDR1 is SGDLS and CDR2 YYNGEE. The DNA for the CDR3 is TGTGCCAGCAGCGTAGGAGGGGAAGACAACGAGCAGTACTTC. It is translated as CASSVGGEDNEQYF.

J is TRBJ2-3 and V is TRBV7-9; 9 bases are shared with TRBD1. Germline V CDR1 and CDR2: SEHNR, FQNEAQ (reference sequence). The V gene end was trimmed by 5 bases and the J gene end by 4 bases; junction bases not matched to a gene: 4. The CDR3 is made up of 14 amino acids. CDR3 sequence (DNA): TGTGCCAGCAGCCCTACAGGGGGCCCAGATACGCAGTATTTT. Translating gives CASSPTGGPDTQYF. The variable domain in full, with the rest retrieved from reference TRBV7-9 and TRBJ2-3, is DTGVSQNPRHKITKRGQNVTFRCDPISEHNRLYWYRQTLGQGPEFLTYFQNEAQLEKSRLLSDRFSAERPKGSFSTLEIQRTEQGDSAMYLCASSPTGGPDTQYFGPGTRLTVL.

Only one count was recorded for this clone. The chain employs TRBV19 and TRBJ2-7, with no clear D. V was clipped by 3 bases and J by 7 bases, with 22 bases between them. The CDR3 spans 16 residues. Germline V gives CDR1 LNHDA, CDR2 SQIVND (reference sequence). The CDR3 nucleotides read TGTGCCAGTAGTATCCCCCGACTTTTGCCATCGTGGGAGCAGTACTTC. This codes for CASSIPRLLPSWEQYF.

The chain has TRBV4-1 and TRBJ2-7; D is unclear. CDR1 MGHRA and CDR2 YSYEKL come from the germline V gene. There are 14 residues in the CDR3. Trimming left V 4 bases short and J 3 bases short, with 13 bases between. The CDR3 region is CASSPVPANYEQYF. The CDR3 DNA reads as TGCGCCAGCAGCCCTGTCCCGGCCAACTACGAGCAGTACTTC.